This T cell receptor beta chain was identified in a study of T cell responses to AZD1222 COVID-19 vaccine. General study findings and limits: Donors were mostly white British, more females; clonal diversity possibly underestimated. The CD4 TCRs associated with vaccination extended across spike and predominated at 160-218 and 743-854. Among those given AZD1222, only 5 to 7 were seropositive at baseline. Unmutated regions of variants are reportedly targeted by nearly half of spike-specific TCRs.

CDR1 and CDR2 (germline): MNHEY, SVGAGI. CDR3 size: 14 residues. V gave up 0 bases and J gave up 5 bases, with 8 bases separating them. Libraries were prepared by immunoSEQ multiplex PCR; TCRdb keeps only in-frame clonotypes and omits some of them. The table lists 100,000 to 110,000 clones, 87% of them singletons, with 4% to 4.5% in the top ten. About this clone itself: The antigen is unknown.

The chain recombines TRBV6-5 with TRBJ1-5; D is ambiguous. The receptor was derived from an adult in good health. The sequences come from peripheral blood, collected on day 0 of MenACWY control vaccination. The CDR3, as DNA: TGTGCCAGCAGTTACTCGGAGGTCCATCAGCCCCAGCATTTT. Amino acids: CASSYSEVHQPQHF.